This is a list of T cell receptor beta chains from one sample in a study of neurological immune-mediated disorders. From the 5' RACE reads, TCRdb called clonotypes with MiXCR, one entry per CDR3 protein. The sample lists 84,000 or so distinct CDR3 sequences; under 4.5% were seen once. Specimen: PBMCs. The receptors here all came from a woman aged 60 to 75 with multiple sclerosis. Each CDR3 is given with its conserved first and last residue. D genes are given only for firm matches.

J: TRBJ1-6; D: -; V: TRBV27; CDR3: CASSGRQGGSPLHF
J: TRBJ2-5; D: -; V: TRBV7-9; CDR3: CAIQETQYF
J: TRBJ2-2; D: -; V: TRBV6-6; CDR3: CASSYPTGNTGELFF
J: TRBJ2-7; D: -; V: TRBV15; CDR3: CATSRQVSYEQYF
J: TRBJ2-3; D: -; V: TRBV10-1; CDR3: CASSEGGIEATDTQYF
J: TRBJ1-4; D: -; V: TRBV29-1; CDR3: CSVKEGEVFF
J: TRBJ2-2; D: TRBD1; V: TRBV3-1; CDR3: CASSQGTGEPGELFF
J: TRBJ2-5; D: -; V: TRBV7-9; CDR3: CASSLVGGGRGQETQYF
J: TRBJ2-1; D: -; V: TRBV29-1; CDR3: CSAKWTVGNNEQFF
J: TRBJ1-5; D: TRBD1; V: TRBV5-1; CDR3: CASSLAGTGDQPQHF
J: TRBJ2-3; D: -; V: TRBV15; CDR3: CATSSGSTDTQYF
J: TRBJ1-4; D: TRBD1; V: TRBV7-8; CDR3: CASSFGQGQTNEKLFF
J: TRBJ1-1; D: -; V: TRBV3-1; CDR3: CASSQVGLGSDTEAFF
J: TRBJ2-1; D: -; V: TRBV3-1; CDR3: CASSQASGSSPYNEQFF
J: TRBJ2-7; D: -; V: TRBV6-5; CDR3: CASSYETPALPYEQYF
J: TRBJ2-3; D: -; V: TRBV20-1; CDR3: CSARDDSRLNTQYF
J: TRBJ1-6; D: -; V: TRBV7-8; CDR3: CASSLAGRNSPLHF
J: TRBJ2-2; D: TRBD1; V: TRBV11-3; CDR3: CASTNDGTGVSGELFF
J: TRBJ2-5; D: -; V: TRBV5-1; CDR3: CASSLGGYTEETQYF
J: TRBJ2-1; D: TRBD2; V: TRBV18; CDR3: CASSRAGGRSSYNEQFF
J: TRBJ2-5; D: -; V: TRBV5-1; CDR3: CASSLGTSQETQYF
J: TRBJ1-2; D: -; V: TRBV20-1; CDR3: CSARDRVGEYGYTF
J: TRBJ2-1; D: TRBD2; V: TRBV20-1; CDR3: CSATRLAGGLSYNEQFF
J: TRBJ1-2; D: -; V: TRBV20-1; CDR3: CSARTAVPTVPYYGYTF
J: TRBJ1-1; D: -; V: TRBV5-1; CDR3: CASSKNTEAFF
J: TRBJ2-2; D: -; V: TRBV12-3/TRBV12-4; CDR3: CASSLEAGWTGELFF
J: TRBJ1-5; D: -; V: TRBV18; CDR3: CASSPPASSQPQHF
J: TRBJ2-7; D: -; V: TRBV11-2; CDR3: CASSLGGRTYEQYF
J: TRBJ1-2; D: TRBD1; V: TRBV6-5; CDR3: CASSYRQSQGATGYTF
J: TRBJ2-3; D: TRBD2; V: TRBV5-6; CDR3: CASSFRLAGGLADTQYF
J: TRBJ2-1; D: -; V: TRBV12-3/TRBV12-4; CDR3: CASRPWGRGDEQFF
J: TRBJ2-1; D: TRBD2; V: TRBV15; CDR3: CATRGGGINEQFF
J: TRBJ1-2; D: -; V: TRBV12-3/TRBV12-4; CDR3: CASSSGRGWGYTF
J: TRBJ2-7; D: -; V: TRBV5-6; CDR3: CASSQNGVAVQYF
J: TRBJ2-3; D: -; V: TRBV15; CDR3: CATISRDFTDTQYF
J: TRBJ2-7; D: TRBD1; V: TRBV5-1; CDR3: CASSEPDRGIYEQYF
J: TRBJ1-2; D: -; V: TRBV3-1; CDR3: CASSRETTSYTF
J: TRBJ1-6; D: -; V: TRBV20-1; CDR3: CSARDSGNSPLHF
J: TRBJ1-6; D: TRBD1; V: TRBV12-3/TRBV12-4; CDR3: CASSLTGGNSPLHF
J: TRBJ1-6; D: -; V: TRBV10-2; CDR3: CASSETGRSLPLHF
J: TRBJ1-1; D: -; V: TRBV5-1; CDR3: CASSLSNRAEAFF
J: TRBJ1-1; D: TRBD1; V: TRBV20-1; CDR3: CSAEGQGNTEAFF
J: TRBJ2-5; D: TRBD2; V: TRBV5-1; CDR3: CASSLGSLAQETQYF
J: TRBJ2-2; D: -; V: TRBV6-6; CDR3: CASSFYLGQVNTGELFF
J: TRBJ1-5; D: TRBD1; V: TRBV5-8; CDR3: CASSLRTGNQPQHF
J: TRBJ2-1; D: TRBD2; V: TRBV5-1; CDR3: CASSPGTSYEQFF
J: TRBJ2-7; D: -; V: TRBV27; CDR3: CASRVDQGCEQYF
J: TRBJ1-4; D: TRBD1; V: TRBV28; CDR3: CASSLFGTGTNEKLFF
J: TRBJ1-1; D: -; V: TRBV20-1; CDR3: CSALSYTEAFF
J: TRBJ1-6; D: -; V: TRBV20-1; CDR3: CSATKLQVNSPLHF
J: TRBJ2-2; D: -; V: TRBV5-1; CDR3: CASSLVNRESTGELFF
J: TRBJ2-1; D: -; V: TRBV4-1; CDR3: CASSHSTRDPYNEQFF
J: TRBJ1-5; D: -; V: TRBV20-1; CDR3: CSARDIGRLRPQHF
J: TRBJ1-5; D: -; V: TRBV28; CDR3: CASSDGVSSNQPQHF
J: TRBJ2-2; D: TRBD1; V: TRBV6-5; CDR3: CASKATLGTGMNTGELFF